The 20 T cell receptor beta chains listed next were all sequenced from one sample in a study of early T cells in non-severe SARS-CoV-2 infection (dated by TCRdb to the early 2020s). Libraries were built with 5' RACE. For sequencing, a NextSeq 500 was employed. Clones were called with MiXCR by TCRdb after fastp trimmed the public reads at Q25, and only in-frame beta chains were retained. One record per CDR3 amino acid sequence lists the most common genes and DNA. A total of roughly 70,000 distinct CDR3 sequences appear in this sample, over 10% of them only once. Clones ranked in the top ten supply over 6.5% of the sample. Source material: whole blood. These receptors originate from an adult who was a healthcare worker with PCR-confirmed SARS-CoV-2 infection or an uninfected control (not recorded which).

V is TRBV28 and J is TRBJ2-1, with TRBD1 as a possible D gene (6 bases). This CDR3 contains 14 residues. The V end was cut by 10 bases, the J end by 0 bases, with 13 bases between. The germline V gene encodes CDR1 MDHEN and CDR2 SYDVKM. CDR3: CATGVTSSYNEQFF. The CDR3 nucleotides are TGTGCCACAGGGGTGACGAGCTCCTACAATGAGCAGTTCTTC.

This clonotype has more than one count but fewer than ten. The CDR3 sequence: CASSRLAGVGRTQYF. Here the CDR3 DNA reads TGTGCCAGCAGTCGTCTAGCGGGAGTCGGGCGTACGCAGTATTTT. This chain uses TRBV28 with TRBJ2-3; 10 bases match TRBD2. From germline, CDR1 is MDHEN and CDR2 SYDVKM. This CDR3 has 15 residues. V lost 5 bases and J lost 8; bases outside the gene matches: 10.

The chain recombines TRBV7-9 with TRBJ2-2, with TRBD2 matching 12 bases. The germline gives CDR1 SEHNR, CDR2 FQNEAQ (reference sequence). CDR3 length equals 19 residues. The trim removed 5 bases at V and 5 bases at J, leaving 15 bases unmatched. The CDR3 here is CASSPRTSGNPGETGELFF. The CDR3 nucleotides read TGTGCCAGCAGCCCCCGGACTAGCGGGAATCCCGGGGAGACCGGGGAGCTGTTTTTT.

V is TRBV12-3 or TRBV12-4 and J is TRBJ2-1; 12 positions agree with TRBD2. This CDR3 spans 15 amino acids. V was pared by 1 base and J by 6 bases, with 1 base of the junction left unmatched. This CDR3 reads CASSLGLAGANEQFF. The CDR3 coding sequence is TGTGCCAGCAGTTTAGGACTAGCGGGAGCCAATGAGCAGTTCTTC.

Concerning this clonotype: Since a much larger clone is just one base distant, this may be a read error. The V gene is TRBV5-6, the J gene TRBJ2-5; 11 nucleotides match TRBD1. V was clipped by 9 bases and J by 4 bases; unmatched bases: 14. The germline V gene encodes CDR1 SGHDT and CDR2 YYEEEE. This CDR3 comprises 16 residues. CDR3 in amino acids: CANSSDFGQGAETQYF. For the CDR3, the DNA is TGTGCCAACAGTTCCGATTTCGGACAGGGGGCAGAGACCCAGTACTTC.

This clonotype was seen at least ten times. V is TRBV21-1 and J is TRBJ2-4; no DNA check was done on the table's D call, TRBD1. TRBV21-1 is listed as a pseudogene. The CDR3 runs to 14 residues. Written as DNA, the CDR3 is TGTGCCAGCAGCAAGGCTACGAGGGGAAACATTCAGTACTTC. Protein: CASSKATRGNIQYF.

This clonotype showed up just a few times. The genes are TRBV29-1 and TRBJ2-6; no firm D call. V was shortened by 7 bases and J by 0 bases, with 4 bases between the two germline ends. The CDR3 spans 12 residues. The germline V gene encodes CDR1 SQVTM and CDR2 ANQGSEA. CDR3 sequence: CSADSGANVLTF. The DNA of the CDR3 is TGCAGCGCCGACTCTGGGGCCAACGTCCTGACTTTC.

This clonotype was observed a handful of times. The chain links TRBV7-9 to TRBJ2-4; possibly TRBD2 for D (6 bases). The CDR3 runs 16 residues. Germline CDR1 and CDR2: SEHNR and FQNEAQ (reference sequence). V gave up 5 bases and J gave up 1 base, with 15 bases separating them. Here the CDR3 reads CASSTKRASAKNIQYF. DNA for the CDR3: TGTGCCAGCAGCACAAAGCGGGCGTCGGCCAAAAACATTCAGTACTTC.

This clonotype was seen many times. The chain couples TRBV10-2 to TRBJ2-7; D is perhaps TRBD1 (7 bases). The germline CDR1 and CDR2 sequences are WSHSY and SAAADI. Deletions cut 2 bases from V and 7 bases from J, with 18 bases between. This CDR3 is built from 15 residues. The CDR3 DNA sequence: TGCGCCAGCAGTGAGCTAGGGGGCATAGGGAGGGAGCAGTACTTC. This sequence encodes CASSELGGIGREQYF.

The chain recombines TRBV7-9 with TRBJ1-1; D is perhaps TRBD1 (5 bases). V was shortened by 7 bases and J by 2 bases, with 11 bases between the two germline ends. In germline, CDR1 is SEHNR, CDR2 FQNEAQ (reference sequence). CDR3 length equals 13 residues. CDR3 coding DNA: TGTGCCAGCACCGCTCAGGGAAACACTGAAGCTTTCTTT. It specifies CASTAQGNTEAFF.

V usage is TRBV29-1 and J usage is TRBJ2-7; the D is unclear. The CDR3 runs to 11 residues. Trimming stripped 0 bases from V and 2 bases from J, with 2 bases between. Germline loops: CDR1 SQVTM, CDR2 ANQGSEA. The CDR3 spells CSVEDPYEQYF. The CDR3 coding sequence is TGCAGCGTTGAAGACCCCTACGAGCAGTACTTC.

This clonotype was counted a few times. The chain joins TRBV7-8 to TRBJ2-3; D is unresolved. There are 14 residues in the CDR3. Per the germline V gene, CDR1 is SGHVS and CDR2 is FQNEAQ. Trimming shortened V by 3 bases and J by 3 bases, and 10 bases separated the two germline ends. CDR3 DNA: TGTGCCAGCAGCTTGCACTTCCCTACAGATACGCAGTATTTT. It is translated as CASSLHFPTDTQYF.

V usage is TRBV13 and J usage is TRBJ2-7; 8 nucleotides agree with TRBD1. The germline V gene has CDR1 PRHDT and CDR2 FYEKMQ (reference sequence). The CDR3 has 11 amino acids. The ends lost 5 bases at V and 9 bases at J; junction bases unmatched: 3. The CDR3 region has the DNA TGTGCCAGCAGCCTTGGGACAGGGCAGTACTTC. Amino acid sequence: CASSLGTGQYF. The full variable domain, completed using reference TRBV13 and TRBJ2-7, is AAGVIQSPRHLIKEKRETATLKCYPIPRHDTVYWYQQGPGQDPQFLISFYEKMQSDKGSIPDRFSAQQFSDYHSELNMSSLELGDSALYFCASSLGTGQYFGPGTRLTVT.

The chain recombines TRBV9 with TRBJ2-1, with TRBD2 matching over 7 bases. Losses at the gene ends were 6 bases for V and 9 bases for J; bases not matched to a gene: 12. This CDR3 has 14 amino acids. The germline gives CDR1 SGDLS, CDR2 YYNGEE. In DNA form, the CDR3 reads TGTGCCAGCACAAGCGGGGTTTTACATGGTGAGCAGTTCTTC. Protein: CASTSGVLHGEQFF. The variable domain in full, with the rest retrieved from reference TRBV9 and TRBJ2-1, is DSGVTQTPKHLITATGQRVTLRCSPRSGDLSVYWYQQSLDQGLQFLIQYYNGEERAKGNILERFSAQQFPDLHSELNLSSLELGDSALYFCASTSGVLHGEQFFGPGTRLTVL.

The chain has TRBV6-5 and TRBJ2-5; TRBD2 matches 8 bases. The CDR3 contains 15 residues. CDR1 and CDR2 (germline): MNHEY, SVGAGI. Losses at the gene ends were 3 bases for V and 2 bases for J; bases not matched to a gene: 5. CDR3 DNA: TGTGCCAGCAGTTATGGCGGGGGGCGGCAAGAGACCCAGTACTTC. Protein product: CASSYGGGRQETQYF.

The chain couples TRBV10-3 to TRBJ1-1; D is unclear. The germline V gene encodes CDR1 ENHRY and CDR2 SYGVKD. Trimming stripped 2 bases from V and 1 base from J, with 5 bases between. The CDR3 is 13 residues long. As DNA, the CDR3 is TGTGCCATCAGTGAGAGGACGAACACTGAAGCTTTCTTT. This translates into CAISERTNTEAFF.

This clonotype came up many times. The chain links TRBV5-1 to TRBJ1-4, with D uncertain. CDR1 and CDR2 from the germline V gene are SGHRS and YFSETQ. Trimming took 4 bases from V and 8 from J, leaving 18 bases between them. CDR3 length: 15 residues. The CDR3, as DNA: TGCGCCAGCAGCAAACTCGGGAATCCGGGGGAAAAACTGTTTTTT. Amino acids: CASSKLGNPGEKLFF.

The sample holds a few counts of this clonotype. V is TRBV29-1 and J is TRBJ1-1; the D gene is possibly TRBD1 (6 bases). The CDR3 loop spans 14 amino acids. Looked up from germline, CDR1 is SQVTM and CDR2 is ANQGSEA. Trimming removed 6 bases at V and 4 bases at J, with 18 bases between. The CDR3 nucleotides read TGCAGCGTACAAACCACAGGGAGTCCCACTGAAGCTTTCTTT. As protein: CSVQTTGSPTEAFF.

This clonotype appeared a few times. The chain is built from TRBV14 and TRBJ2-1, with D maybe TRBD2 (6 bases). Trimming removed 0 bases from V and 3 bases from J, with 12 bases in between. CDR1 is SGHDN, CDR2 FVKESK, per germline. The CDR3 is 16 residues long. The CDR3 spells CASSQDGTLIYNEQFF. For the CDR3, the DNA is TGTGCCAGCAGCCAAGATGGGACTTTAATCTACAATGAGCAGTTCTTC.

This clonotype was detected a few times. The chain carries TRBV27 and TRBJ2-1, with 8 positions matching TRBD2. V shed 5 bases, J shed 5 bases, and the junction held 11 bases outside the gene matches. In germline, CDR1 is MNHEY, CDR2 SMNVEV (reference sequence). The CDR3 has 16 residues. CDR3 sequence: CASSQLGTRGNNEQFF. CDR3 nucleotide sequence: TGTGCCAGCAGTCAGCTCGGGACTAGGGGGAACAATGAGCAGTTCTTC.